Following are 13 T cell receptor beta chains from one sample sequenced in a study of blood T cell repertoires in COVID-19. The method was immunoSEQ multiplex PCR; TCRdb's version includes in-frame clones alone and lacks a portion of them. The table includes about 280,000 clones, 70% to 90% detected once. The source material was peripheral blood. Receptors originate from a woman between 70 and 85 years old with acute or convalescent COVID-19.

This CDR3 is CASRGQGRTEAFF. CDR3 coding DNA: TGTGCCAGCAGAGGACAGGGGAGGACTGAAGCTTTCTTT. The chain links TRBV28 to TRBJ1-1; 9 positions agree with TRBD1. With V trimmed by 6 bases and J by 5 bases, 4 bases remained unmatched. This CDR3 region has 13 residues. Germline CDR1 and CDR2: MDHEN and SYDVKM.

As DNA, the CDR3 is TGCGCCAGCAGCTTGGCCAGGGAAAGGGCTGAAGCTTTCTTT. It is translated as CASSLARERAEAFF. This chain joins TRBV5-1 and TRBJ1-1; tentatively, D is TRBD1 (5 bases). The CDR3 spans 14 residues. Trimming removed 0 bases from V and 6 bases from J, with 12 bases in between. Germline V gene sequence: CDR1 SGHRS, CDR2 YFSETQ. The full variable domain, with the rest looked up from reference TRBV5-1 and TRBJ1-1, is KAGVTQTPRYLIKTRGQQVTLSCSPISGHRSVSWYQQTPGQGLQFLFEYFSETQRNKGNFPGRFSGRQFSNSRSEMNVSTLELGDSALYLCASSLARERAEAFFGQGTRLTVV.

The rearrangement uses TRBV4-2 and TRBJ2-1, with 12 bases fitting TRBD2. This CDR3 is 16 amino acids long. Looked up from germline, CDR1 is LGHNA and CDR2 is YNFKEQ. V shed 4 bases and J 6 bases; nucleotides not matched to a gene: 7. For the CDR3, the DNA is TGTGCCAGCAGCCCCCGGACTAGCGGGGAAATCAATGAGCAGTTCTTC. Translated, it gives CASSPRTSGEINEQFF.

In this sample, this clone turned up many times. The chain recombines TRBV4-2 with TRBJ1-3; perhaps TRBD1 as D (5 bases). The CDR3 is 14 residues long. Trimming removed 4 bases from V and 7 bases from J, with 14 bases in between. Looked up from germline, CDR1 is LGHNA and CDR2 is YNFKEQ. The CDR3 DNA sequence: TGTGCCAGCAGCCCCAGCACAGGATGGAACACCATATATTTT. As protein: CASSPSTGWNTIYF.

The chain employs TRBV5-6 and TRBJ1-1, with 8 positions matching TRBD1. CDR3 length: 15 residues. V was clipped by 3 bases and J by 0 bases; unmatched bases: 4. Germline V lookup: CDR1 SGHDT, CDR2 YYEEEE. CDR3 sequence (DNA): TGTGCCAGCAGCTCAGACAGGGGACTGAACACTGAAGCTTTCTTT. It encodes CASSSDRGLNTEAFF.

This chain uses TRBV11-2 with TRBJ2-3; 14 positions agree with TRBD2. This CDR3 is 17 amino acids long. The trim removed 5 bases at V and 2 bases at J, leaving 6 bases unmatched. Germline-derived CDR1 and CDR2 are SGHAT and FQNNGV. CDR3 protein: CASSLWTSGGPTDTQYF. As DNA, the CDR3 is TGTGCCAGCAGCCTCTGGACTAGCGGGGGGCCCACAGATACGCAGTATTTT.

V usage is TRBV4-1 and J usage is TRBJ2-5; D remains ambiguous. This CDR3 has 14 amino acids. The germline CDR1 and CDR2 sequences are MGHRA and YSYEKL. The germline V and J ends were trimmed by 2 bases and 5 bases, with 12 bases remaining between them. CDR3 nucleotides: TGCGCCAGCAGCCAACCCCCCCCGGTTGAGACCCAGTACTTC. Its translation: CASSQPPPVETQYF.

This sequence joins TRBV2 and TRBJ1-5; D unresolved. The CDR3 is 14 amino acids. Trimming took off 7 bases at V and 7 bases at J, with 17 bases between the two ends. Germline values: CDR1 SNHLY, CDR2 FYNNEI. CDR3 protein: CASNGVEGKQPQHF. The CDR3 nucleotides read TGTGCCAGCAACGGGGTCGAGGGAAAACAGCCCCAGCATTTT.

The chain has TRBV9 and TRBJ2-2, with TRBD2 matching over 8 bases. This CDR3 has 17 residues. The germline V gene encodes CDR1 SGDLS and CDR2 YYNGEE. The V and J ends lost 0 bases and 7 bases, in that order; junction bases with no gene match: 11. CDR3 residues: CASSVEVGAGDDGELFF. The CDR3 DNA reads TGTGCCAGCAGCGTAGAAGTAGGAGCGGGGGACGACGGGGAGCTGTTTTTT.

This clone showed up just a few times. The chain recombines TRBV21-1 with TRBJ1-1; TRBD1 reflects the table's D call only, with no check against the DNA. TRBV21-1 is described as a pseudogene. The CDR3 extends over 17 amino acids. The chain's CDR3 is CASSGRPGTGTKTEAFF. For the CDR3, the DNA is TGTGCCAGCAGCGGACGTCCCGGGACAGGGACTAAAACTGAAGCTTTCTTT.

The genes are TRBV4-2 and TRBJ2-3, with TRBD2 identical over 12 bases. From germline, CDR1 is LGHNA and CDR2 YNFKEQ. After removal of 4 bases from V and 6 bases from J, the junction contained 14 bases not matched to a gene. The CDR3 consists of 18 residues. Here the CDR3 reads CASSLEPGLAGGLDTQYF. CDR3 sequence (DNA): TGTGCCAGCAGCCTAGAGCCGGGGCTAGCGGGGGGGCTCGATACGCAGTATTTT.

This chain uses TRBV6-5 with TRBJ2-2, with 7 bases lining up with TRBD2. The CDR3 contains 16 residues. The V segment lost 0 bases and the J segment 2 bases; nucleotides outside the gene matches: 3. Germline-derived CDR1 and CDR2 are MNHEY and SVGAGI. The chain's CDR3 is CASSYSRGVNTGELFF. As DNA, the CDR3 is TGTGCCAGCAGTTACTCTCGGGGGGTCAACACCGGGGAGCTGTTTTTT.

This chain uses TRBV7-3 with TRBJ1-1; a weak D match, TRBD1 (5 bases). V lost 4 bases and J 1 base, leaving 10 bases between the germline ends. CDR3 size: 14 residues. Germline-derived CDR1 and CDR2 are SGHTA and FQGTGA. CDR3 loop: CASSYQGRNTEAFF. CDR3 nucleotide sequence: TGTGCCAGCAGCTACCAGGGCCGGAACACTGAAGCTTTCTTT. The entire variable domain, with the rest obtained from reference TRBV7-3 and TRBJ1-1, is as follows: GAGVSQTPSNKVTEKGKYVELRCDPISGHTALYWYRQSLGQGPEFLIYFQGTGAADDSGLPNDRFFAVRPEGSVSTLKIQRTERGDSAVYLCASSYQGRNTEAFFGQGTRLTVV.